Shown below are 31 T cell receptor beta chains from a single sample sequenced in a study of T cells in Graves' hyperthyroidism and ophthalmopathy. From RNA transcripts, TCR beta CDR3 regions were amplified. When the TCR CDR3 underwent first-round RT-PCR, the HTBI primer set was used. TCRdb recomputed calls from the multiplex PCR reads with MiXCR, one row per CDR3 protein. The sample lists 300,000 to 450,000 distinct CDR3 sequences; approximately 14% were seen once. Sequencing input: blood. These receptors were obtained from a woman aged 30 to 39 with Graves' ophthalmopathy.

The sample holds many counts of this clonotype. CDR3: CASSLGRSSPTEKLFF. The CDR3, as DNA: TGTGCCAGCAGCTTAGGCCGCTCGAGTCCCACAGAAAAACTGTTTTTT. The V gene is TRBV13, the J gene TRBJ1-4; D ambiguous. Germline V gives CDR1 PRHDT, CDR2 FYEKMQ (reference sequence). This CDR3 is built from 16 residues. V dropped 0 bases and J dropped 8 bases, with 16 bases sitting between them.

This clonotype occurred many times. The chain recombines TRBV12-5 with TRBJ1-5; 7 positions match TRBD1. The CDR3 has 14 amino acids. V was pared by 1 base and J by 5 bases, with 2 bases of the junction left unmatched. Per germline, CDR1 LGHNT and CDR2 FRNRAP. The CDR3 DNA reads TGTGCTAGTGGTTTGGGACAGGGATATCAGCCCCAGCATTTT. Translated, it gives CASGLGQGYQPQHF.

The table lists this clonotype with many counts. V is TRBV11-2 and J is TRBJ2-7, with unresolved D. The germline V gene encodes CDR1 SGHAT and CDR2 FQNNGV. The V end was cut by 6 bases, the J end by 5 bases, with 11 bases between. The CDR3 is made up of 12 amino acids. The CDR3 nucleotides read TGTGCCAGCAGGGGCTTTACCCACGAGCAGTACTTC. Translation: CASRGFTHEQYF.

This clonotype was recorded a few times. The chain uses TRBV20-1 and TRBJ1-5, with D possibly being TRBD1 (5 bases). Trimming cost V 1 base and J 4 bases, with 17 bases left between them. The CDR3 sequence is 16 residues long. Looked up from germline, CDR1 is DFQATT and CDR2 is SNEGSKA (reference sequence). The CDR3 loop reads CSARVPSRGGNQPQHF. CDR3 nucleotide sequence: TGCAGTGCTAGAGTCCCCAGTCGGGGGGGAAATCAGCCCCAGCATTTT.

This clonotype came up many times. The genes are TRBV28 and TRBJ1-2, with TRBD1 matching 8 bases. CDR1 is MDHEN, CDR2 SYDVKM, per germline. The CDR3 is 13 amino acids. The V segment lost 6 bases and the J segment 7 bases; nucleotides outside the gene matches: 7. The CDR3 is CASSPPGGIGYTF. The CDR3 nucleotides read TGTGCCAGCAGCCCCCCAGGGGGCATTGGCTACACCTTC.

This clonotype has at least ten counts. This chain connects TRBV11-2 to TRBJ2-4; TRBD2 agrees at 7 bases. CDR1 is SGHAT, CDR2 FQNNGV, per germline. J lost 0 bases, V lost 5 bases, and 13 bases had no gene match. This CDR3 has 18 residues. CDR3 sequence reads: CASSPGEGTSLAKNIQYF. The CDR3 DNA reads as TGTGCCAGCAGCCCCGGGGAGGGCACTAGCCTAGCCAAAAACATTCAGTACTTC.

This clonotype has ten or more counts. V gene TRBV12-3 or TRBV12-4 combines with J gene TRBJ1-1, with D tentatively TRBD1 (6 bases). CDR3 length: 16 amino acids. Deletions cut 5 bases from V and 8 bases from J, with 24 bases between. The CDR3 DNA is TGTGCCAGCAGTCTTCTCGTAGGCCCAACAGGGTCGGAAGCTTTCTTT. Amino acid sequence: CASSLLVGPTGSEAFF.

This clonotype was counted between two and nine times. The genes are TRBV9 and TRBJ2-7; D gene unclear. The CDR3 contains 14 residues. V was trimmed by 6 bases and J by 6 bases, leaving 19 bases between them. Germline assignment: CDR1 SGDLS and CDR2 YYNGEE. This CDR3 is CASNPGSSSGEQYF. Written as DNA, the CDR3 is TGTGCCAGCAACCCCGGAAGTAGCTCTGGCGAGCAGTACTTC.

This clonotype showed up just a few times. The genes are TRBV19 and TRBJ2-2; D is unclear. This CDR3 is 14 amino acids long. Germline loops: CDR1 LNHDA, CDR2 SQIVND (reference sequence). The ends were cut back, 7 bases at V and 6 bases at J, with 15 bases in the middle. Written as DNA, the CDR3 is TGTGCCAGTATCGCCACCCGAGGCGCCGGGGAGCTGTTTTTT. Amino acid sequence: CASIATRGAGELFF.

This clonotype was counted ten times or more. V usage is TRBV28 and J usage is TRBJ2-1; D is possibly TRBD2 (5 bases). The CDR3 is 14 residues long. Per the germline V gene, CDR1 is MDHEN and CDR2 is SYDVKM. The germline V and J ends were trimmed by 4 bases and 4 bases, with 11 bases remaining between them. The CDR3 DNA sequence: TGTGCCAGCAGTTCCGGAGGCAGATACAATGAGCAGTTCTTC. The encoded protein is CASSSGGRYNEQFF. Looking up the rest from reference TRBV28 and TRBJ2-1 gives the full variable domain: DVKVTQSSRYLVKRTGEKVFLECVQDMDHENMFWYRQDPGLGLRLIYFSYDVKMKEKGDIPEGYSVSREKKERFSLILESASTNQTSMYLCASSSGGRYNEQFFGPGTRLTVL.

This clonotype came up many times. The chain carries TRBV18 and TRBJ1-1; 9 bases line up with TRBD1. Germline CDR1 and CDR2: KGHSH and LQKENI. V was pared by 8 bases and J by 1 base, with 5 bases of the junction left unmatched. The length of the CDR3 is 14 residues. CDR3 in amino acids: CASSPGQGNTEAFF. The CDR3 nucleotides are TGTGCCAGCAGCCCGGGACAGGGGAACACTGAAGCTTTCTTT.

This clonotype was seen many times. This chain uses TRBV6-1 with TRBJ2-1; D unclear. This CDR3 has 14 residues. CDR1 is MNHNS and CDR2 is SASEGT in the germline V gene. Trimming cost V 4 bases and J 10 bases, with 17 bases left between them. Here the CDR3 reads CASSGPPVWEEQFF. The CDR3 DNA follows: TGTGCCAGCAGTGGACCTCCGGTTTGGGAAGAGCAGTTCTTC.

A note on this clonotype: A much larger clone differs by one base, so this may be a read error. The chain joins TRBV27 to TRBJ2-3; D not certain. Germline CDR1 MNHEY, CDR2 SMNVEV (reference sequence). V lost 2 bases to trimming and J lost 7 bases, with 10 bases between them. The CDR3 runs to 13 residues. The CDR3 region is CASSLTSPNTQYF. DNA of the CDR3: TGTGCCAGCAGTTTAACTTCACCAAATACGCAGTATTTT.

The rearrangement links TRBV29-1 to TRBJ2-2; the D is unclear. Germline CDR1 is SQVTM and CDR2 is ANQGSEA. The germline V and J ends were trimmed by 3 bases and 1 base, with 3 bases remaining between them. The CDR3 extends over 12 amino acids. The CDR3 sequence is CSVDKNTGELFF. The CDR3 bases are TGCAGCGTTGATAAGAACACCGGGGAGCTGTTTTTT.

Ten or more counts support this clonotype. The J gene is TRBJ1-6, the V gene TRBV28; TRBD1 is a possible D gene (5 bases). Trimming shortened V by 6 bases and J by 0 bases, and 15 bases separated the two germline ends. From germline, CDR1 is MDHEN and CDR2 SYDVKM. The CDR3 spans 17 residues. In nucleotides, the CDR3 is TGTGCCAGCAGCCCGGGGGGGTTGAGCTCCTATAATTCACCCCTCCACTTT. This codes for CASSPGGLSSYNSPLHF.

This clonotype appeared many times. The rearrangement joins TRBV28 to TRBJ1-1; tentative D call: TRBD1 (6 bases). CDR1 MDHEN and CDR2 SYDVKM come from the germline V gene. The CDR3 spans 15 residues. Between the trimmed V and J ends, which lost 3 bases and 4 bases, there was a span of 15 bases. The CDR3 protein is CASSFMRGGVTEAFF. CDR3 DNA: TGTGCCAGCAGTTTCATGCGGGGGGGCGTCACTGAAGCTTTCTTT.

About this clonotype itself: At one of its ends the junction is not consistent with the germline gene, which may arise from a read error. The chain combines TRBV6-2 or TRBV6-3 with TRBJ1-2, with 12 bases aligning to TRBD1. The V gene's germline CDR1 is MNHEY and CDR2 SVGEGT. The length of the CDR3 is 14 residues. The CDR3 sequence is CTSSGDRGLDGYTF. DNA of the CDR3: TGTACCAGCAGTGGGGACAGGGGGCTGGATGGCTACACCTTC.

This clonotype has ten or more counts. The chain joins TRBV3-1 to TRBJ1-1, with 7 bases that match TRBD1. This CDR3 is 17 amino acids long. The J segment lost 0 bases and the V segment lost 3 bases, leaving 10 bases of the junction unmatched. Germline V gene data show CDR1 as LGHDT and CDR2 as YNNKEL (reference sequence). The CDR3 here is CASSHARVRGLNTEAFF. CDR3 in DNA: TGTGCCAGCAGCCATGCCCGGGTCAGGGGGTTGAACACTGAAGCTTTCTTT.

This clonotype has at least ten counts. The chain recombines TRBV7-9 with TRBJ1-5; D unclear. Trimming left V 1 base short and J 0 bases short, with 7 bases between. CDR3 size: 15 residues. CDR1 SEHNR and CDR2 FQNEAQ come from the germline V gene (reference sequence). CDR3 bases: TGTGCCAGCAGCTTAGGGCAGAATAGCAATCAGCCCCAGCATTTT. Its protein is CASSLGQNSNQPQHF. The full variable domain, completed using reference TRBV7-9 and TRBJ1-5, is DTGVSQNPRHKITKRGQNVTFRCDPISEHNRLYWYRQTLGQGPEFLTYFQNEAQLEKSRLLSDRFSAERPKGSFSTLEIQRTEQGDSAMYLCASSLGQNSNQPQHFGDGTRLSIL.

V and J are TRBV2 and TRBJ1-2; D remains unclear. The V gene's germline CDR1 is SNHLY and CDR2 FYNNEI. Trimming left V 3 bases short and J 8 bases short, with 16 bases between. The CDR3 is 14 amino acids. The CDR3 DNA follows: TGTGCCAGCAGTGATAGATCCCCGGCGGAGGGCTACACCTTC. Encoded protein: CASSDRSPAEGYTF. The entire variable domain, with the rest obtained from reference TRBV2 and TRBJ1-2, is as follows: EPEVTQTPSHQVTQMGQEVILRCVPISNHLYFYWYRQILGQKVEFLVSFYNNEISEKSEIFDDQFSVERPDGSNFTLKIRSTKLEDSAMYFCASSDRSPAEGYTFGSGTRLTVV.

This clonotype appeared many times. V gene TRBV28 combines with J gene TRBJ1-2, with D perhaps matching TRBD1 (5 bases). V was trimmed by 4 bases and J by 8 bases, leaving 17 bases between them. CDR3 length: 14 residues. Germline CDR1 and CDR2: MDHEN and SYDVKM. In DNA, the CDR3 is TGTGCCAGCAGTTACGGTTATCGAGGGGTCGGCTACACCTTC. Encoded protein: CASSYGYRGVGYTF.

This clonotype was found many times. CDR3 bases: TGTGCCAGCAGCCAAGGCAATAGCGGGGGGGCCGGAGATACGCAGTATTTT. Residues: CASSQGNSGGAGDTQYF. V is TRBV4-2 and J is TRBJ2-3, with 11 bases matching TRBD2. With V trimmed by 1 base and J by 5 bases, 8 bases remained unmatched. CDR3 size: 17 residues. Germline V gene data show CDR1 as LGHNA and CDR2 as YNFKEQ.

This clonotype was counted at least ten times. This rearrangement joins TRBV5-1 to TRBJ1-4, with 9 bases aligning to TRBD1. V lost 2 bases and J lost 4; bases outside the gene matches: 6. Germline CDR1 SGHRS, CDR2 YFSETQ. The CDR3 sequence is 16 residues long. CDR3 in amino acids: CASSFGQGKGNEKLFF. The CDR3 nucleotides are TGCGCCAGCAGCTTCGGACAGGGGAAGGGTAATGAAAAACTGTTTTTT. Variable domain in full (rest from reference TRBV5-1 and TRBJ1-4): KAGVTQTPRYLIKTRGQQVTLSCSPISGHRSVSWYQQTPGQGLQFLFEYFSETQRNKGNFPGRFSGRQFSNSRSEMNVSTLELGDSALYLCASSFGQGKGNEKLFFGSGTQLSVL.

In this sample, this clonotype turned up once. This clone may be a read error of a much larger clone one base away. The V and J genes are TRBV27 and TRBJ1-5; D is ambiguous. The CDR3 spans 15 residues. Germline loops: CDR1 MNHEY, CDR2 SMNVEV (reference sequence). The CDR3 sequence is CAGSFKGSGNQPQHF. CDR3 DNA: TGTGCCGGCAGTTTTAAGGGCTCAGGTAATCAGCCCCAGCATTTT.

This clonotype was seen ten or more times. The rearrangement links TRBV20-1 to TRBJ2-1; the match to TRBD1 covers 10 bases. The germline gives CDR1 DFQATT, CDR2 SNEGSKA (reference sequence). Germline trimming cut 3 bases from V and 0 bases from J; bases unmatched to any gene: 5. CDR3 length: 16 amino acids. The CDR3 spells CSARGQGQSSYNEQFF. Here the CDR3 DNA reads TGCAGTGCTAGGGGACAGGGGCAGAGCTCCTACAATGAGCAGTTCTTC.

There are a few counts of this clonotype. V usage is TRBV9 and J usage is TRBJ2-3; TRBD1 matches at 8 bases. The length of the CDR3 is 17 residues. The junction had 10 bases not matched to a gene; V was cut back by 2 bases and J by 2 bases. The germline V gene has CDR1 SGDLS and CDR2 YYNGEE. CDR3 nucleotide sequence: TGTGCCAGCAGCGTTAGCCGGGACAGGTTCTTCACAGATACGCAGTATTTT. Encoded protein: CASSVSRDRFFTDTQYF.

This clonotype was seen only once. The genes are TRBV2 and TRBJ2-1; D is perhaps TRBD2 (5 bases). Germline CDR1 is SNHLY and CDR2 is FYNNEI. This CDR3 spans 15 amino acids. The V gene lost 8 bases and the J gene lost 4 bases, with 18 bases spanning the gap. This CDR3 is CASRRETPSYNEQFF. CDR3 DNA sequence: TGTGCCAGCCGTAGGGAGACCCCGTCATACAATGAGCAGTTCTTC.

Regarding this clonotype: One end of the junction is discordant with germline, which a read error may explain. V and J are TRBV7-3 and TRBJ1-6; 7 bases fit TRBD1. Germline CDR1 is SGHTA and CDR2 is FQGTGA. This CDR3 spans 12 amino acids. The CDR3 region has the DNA TGTGCCAGCAGCGGCCGGGACAGTCTCTTCGACTTT. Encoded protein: CASSGRDSLFDF.

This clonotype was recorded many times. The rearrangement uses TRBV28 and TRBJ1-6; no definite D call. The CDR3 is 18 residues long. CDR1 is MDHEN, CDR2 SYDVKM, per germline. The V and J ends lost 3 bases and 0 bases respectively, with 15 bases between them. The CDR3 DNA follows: TGTGCCAGCAGTTTCCTCCTGCGCGGGAGCTCCTATAATTCACCCCTCCACTTT. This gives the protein CASSFLLRGSSYNSPLHF.

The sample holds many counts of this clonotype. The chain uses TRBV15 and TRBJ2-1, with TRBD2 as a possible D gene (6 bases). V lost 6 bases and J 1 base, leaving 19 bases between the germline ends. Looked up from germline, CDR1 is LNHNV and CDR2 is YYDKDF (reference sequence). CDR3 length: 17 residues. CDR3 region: CATSSIAAGLSYNEQFF. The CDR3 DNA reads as TGTGCCACCAGTAGTATCGCCGCGGGGCTTTCCTACAATGAGCAGTTCTTC.

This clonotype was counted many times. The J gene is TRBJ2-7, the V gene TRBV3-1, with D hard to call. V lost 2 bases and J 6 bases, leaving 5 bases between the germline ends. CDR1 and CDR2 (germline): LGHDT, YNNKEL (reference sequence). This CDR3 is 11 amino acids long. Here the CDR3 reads CASSQLTEQYF. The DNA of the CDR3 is TGTGCCAGCAGCCAACTAACCGAGCAGTACTTC.